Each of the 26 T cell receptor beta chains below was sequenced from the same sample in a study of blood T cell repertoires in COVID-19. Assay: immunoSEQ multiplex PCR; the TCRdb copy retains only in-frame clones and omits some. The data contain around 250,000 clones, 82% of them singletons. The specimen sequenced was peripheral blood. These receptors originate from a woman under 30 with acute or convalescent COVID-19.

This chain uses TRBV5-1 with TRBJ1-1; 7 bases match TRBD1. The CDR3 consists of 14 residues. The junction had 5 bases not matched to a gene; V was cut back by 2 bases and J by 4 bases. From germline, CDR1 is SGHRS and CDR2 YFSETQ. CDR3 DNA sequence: TGCGCCAGCAGCTTAGGGGGCATGGGCACTGAAGCTTTCTTT. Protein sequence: CASSLGGMGTEAFF.

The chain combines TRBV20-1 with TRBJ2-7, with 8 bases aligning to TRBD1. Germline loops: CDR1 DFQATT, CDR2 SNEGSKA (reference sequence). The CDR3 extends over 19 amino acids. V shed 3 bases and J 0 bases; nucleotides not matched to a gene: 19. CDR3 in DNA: TGCAGTGCTAGTGGTTCTCAGGGGGCCAGGACACTGAGCTCCTACGAGCAGTACTTC. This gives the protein CSASGSQGARTLSSYEQYF.

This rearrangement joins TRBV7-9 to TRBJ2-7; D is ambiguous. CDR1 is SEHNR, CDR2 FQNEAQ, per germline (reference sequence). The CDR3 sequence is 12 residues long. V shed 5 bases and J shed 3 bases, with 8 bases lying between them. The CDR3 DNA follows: TGTGCCAGCAGCGAATACAGCTACGAGCAGTACTTC. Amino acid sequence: CASSEYSYEQYF.

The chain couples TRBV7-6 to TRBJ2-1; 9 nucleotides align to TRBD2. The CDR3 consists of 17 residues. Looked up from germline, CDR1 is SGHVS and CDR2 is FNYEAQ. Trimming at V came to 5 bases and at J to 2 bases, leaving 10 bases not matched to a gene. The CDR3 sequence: CASSAYPSGVAYNEQFF. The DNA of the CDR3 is TGTGCCAGCAGCGCCTACCCTAGCGGGGTGGCCTACAATGAGCAGTTCTTC. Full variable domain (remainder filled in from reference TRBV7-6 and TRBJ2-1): GAGVSQSPRYKVTKRGQDVALRCDPISGHVSLYWYRQALGQGPEFLTYFNYEAQQDKSGLPNDRFSAERPEGSISTLTIQRTEQRDSAMYRCASSAYPSGVAYNEQFFGPGTRLTVL.

The CDR3 coding sequence is TGTGCCAGCAGCCCAATGAGCGGGAGGGGCAATGAGCAGTTCTTC. Protein: CASSPMSGRGNEQFF. This chain links TRBV7-2 with TRBJ2-1, with TRBD2 identical over 10 bases. Germline V gene lookup returns CDR1 SGHTA and CDR2 FQGNSA. The CDR3 runs 15 residues. After removal of 5 bases from V and 6 bases from J, the junction contained 7 bases not matched to a gene.

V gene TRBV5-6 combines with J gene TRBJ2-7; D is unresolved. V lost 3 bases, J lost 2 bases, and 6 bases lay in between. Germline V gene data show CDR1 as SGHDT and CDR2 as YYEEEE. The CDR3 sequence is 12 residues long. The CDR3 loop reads CASSWLTYEQYF. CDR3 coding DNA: TGTGCCAGCAGCTGGCTTACCTACGAGCAGTACTTC.

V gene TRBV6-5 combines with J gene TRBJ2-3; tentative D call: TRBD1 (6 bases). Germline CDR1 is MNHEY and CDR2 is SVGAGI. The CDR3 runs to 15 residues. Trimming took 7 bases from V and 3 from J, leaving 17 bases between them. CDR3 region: CASNVQGFETDTQYF. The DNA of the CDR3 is TGTGCCAGCAACGTACAGGGATTTGAGACAGATACGCAGTATTTT.

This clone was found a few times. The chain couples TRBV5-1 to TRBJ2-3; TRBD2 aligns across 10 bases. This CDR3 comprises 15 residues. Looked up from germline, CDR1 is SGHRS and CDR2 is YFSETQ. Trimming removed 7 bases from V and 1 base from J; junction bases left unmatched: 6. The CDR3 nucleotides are TGCGCCAGCGGACCTAGCGGGGGCCGCACAGATACGCAGTATTTT. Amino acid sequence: CASGPSGGRTDTQYF.

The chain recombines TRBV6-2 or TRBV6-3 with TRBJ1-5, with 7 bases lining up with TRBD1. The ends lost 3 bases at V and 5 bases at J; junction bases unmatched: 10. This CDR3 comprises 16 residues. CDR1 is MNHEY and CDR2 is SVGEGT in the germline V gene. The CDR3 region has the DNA TGTGCCAGCAGTTATTACACCGGGACAGTGGATCAGCCCCAGCATTTT. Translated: CASSYYTGTVDQPQHF.

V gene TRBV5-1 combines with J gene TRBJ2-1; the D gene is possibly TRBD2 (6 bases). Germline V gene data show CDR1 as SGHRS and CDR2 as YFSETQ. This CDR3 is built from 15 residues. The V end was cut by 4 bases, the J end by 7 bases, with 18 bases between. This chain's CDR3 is CASSDTTTGGNEQFF. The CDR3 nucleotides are TGCGCCAGCAGCGATACGACAACCGGAGGGAATGAGCAGTTCTTC. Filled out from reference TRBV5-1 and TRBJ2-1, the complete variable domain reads KAGVTQTPRYLIKTRGQQVTLSCSPISGHRSVSWYQQTPGQGLQFLFEYFSETQRNKGNFPGRFSGRQFSNSRSEMNVSTLELGDSALYLCASSDTTTGGNEQFFGPGTRLTVL.

The CDR3 loop is CASSLRLAGGSYNEQFF. The CDR3 DNA sequence: TGTGCCAGCAGCTTACGACTAGCGGGGGGATCCTACAATGAGCAGTTCTTC. The rearrangement links TRBV7-2 to TRBJ2-1, with 13 bases that match TRBD2. This CDR3 has 17 amino acids. V was pared by 2 bases and J by 1 base, with 2 bases of the junction left unmatched. The germline CDR1 and CDR2 sequences are SGHTA and FQGNSA.

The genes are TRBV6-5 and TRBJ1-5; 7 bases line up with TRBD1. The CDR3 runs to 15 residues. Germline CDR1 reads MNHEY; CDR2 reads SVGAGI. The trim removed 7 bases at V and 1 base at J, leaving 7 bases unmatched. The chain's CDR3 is CASKGVQGSNQPQHF. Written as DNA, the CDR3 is TGTGCCAGCAAGGGGGTACAGGGGAGCAATCAGCCCCAGCATTTT.

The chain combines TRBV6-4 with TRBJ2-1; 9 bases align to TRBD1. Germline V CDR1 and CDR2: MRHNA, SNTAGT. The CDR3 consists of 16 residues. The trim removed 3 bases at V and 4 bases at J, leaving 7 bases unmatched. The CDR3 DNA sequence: TGTGCCAGCAGTGAAGAAGGGGGGACAGGGTACAATGAGCAGTTCTTC. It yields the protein CASSEEGGTGYNEQFF.

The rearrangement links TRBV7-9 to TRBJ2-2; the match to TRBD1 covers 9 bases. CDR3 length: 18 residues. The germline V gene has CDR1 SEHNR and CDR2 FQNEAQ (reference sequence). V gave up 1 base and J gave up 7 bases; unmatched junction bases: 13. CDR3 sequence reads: CASSLGTGGGDGNGELFF. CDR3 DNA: TGTGCCAGCAGCTTAGGCACAGGGGGCGGTGACGGTAACGGGGAGCTGTTTTTT.

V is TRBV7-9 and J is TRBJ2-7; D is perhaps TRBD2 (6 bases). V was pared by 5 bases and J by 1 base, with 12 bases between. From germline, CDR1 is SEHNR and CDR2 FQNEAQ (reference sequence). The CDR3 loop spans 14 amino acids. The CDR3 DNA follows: TGTGCCAGCAGCGGAGGCGGGGCATCCTACGAGCAGTACTTC. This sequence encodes CASSGGGASYEQYF. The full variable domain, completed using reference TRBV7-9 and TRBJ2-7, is DTGVSQNPRHKITKRGQNVTFRCDPISEHNRLYWYRQTLGQGPEFLTYFQNEAQLEKSRLLSDRFSAERPKGSFSTLEIQRTEQGDSAMYLCASSGGGASYEQYFGPGTRLTVT.

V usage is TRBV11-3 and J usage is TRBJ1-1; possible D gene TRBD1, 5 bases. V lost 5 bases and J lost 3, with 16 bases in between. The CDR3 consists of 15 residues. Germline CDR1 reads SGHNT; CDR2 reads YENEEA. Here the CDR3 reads CASSPDSNADTEAFF. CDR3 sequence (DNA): TGTGCCAGCAGCCCCGACAGTAACGCTGACACTGAAGCTTTCTTT.

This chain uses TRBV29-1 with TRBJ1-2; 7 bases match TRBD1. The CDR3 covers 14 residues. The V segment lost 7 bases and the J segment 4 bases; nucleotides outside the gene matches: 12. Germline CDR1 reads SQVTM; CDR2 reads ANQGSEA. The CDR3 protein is CSALRRGQSYGYTF. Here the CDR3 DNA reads TGCAGCGCCCTAAGGCGGGGACAGAGCTATGGCTACACCTTC.

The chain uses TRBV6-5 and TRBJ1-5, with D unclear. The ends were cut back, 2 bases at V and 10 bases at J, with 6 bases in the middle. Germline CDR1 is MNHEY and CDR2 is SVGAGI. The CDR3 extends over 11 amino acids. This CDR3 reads CASSYPGPQHF. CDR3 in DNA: TGTGCCAGCAGTTACCCAGGTCCCCAGCATTTT.

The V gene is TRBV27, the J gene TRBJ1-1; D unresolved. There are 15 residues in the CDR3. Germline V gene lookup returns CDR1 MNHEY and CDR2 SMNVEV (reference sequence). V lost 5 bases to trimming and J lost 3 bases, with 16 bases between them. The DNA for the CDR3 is TGTGCCAGCAGTCCCCCGTTCGGGGTTGACACTGAAGCTTTCTTT. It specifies CASSPPFGVDTEAFF.

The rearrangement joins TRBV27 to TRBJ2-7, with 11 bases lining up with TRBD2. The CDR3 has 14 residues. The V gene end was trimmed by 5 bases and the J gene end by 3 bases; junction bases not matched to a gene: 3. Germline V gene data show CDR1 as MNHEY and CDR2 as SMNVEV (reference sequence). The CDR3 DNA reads TGTGCCAGCAGTCCCGGGACTAGCGGCTACGAGCAGTACTTC. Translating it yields CASSPGTSGYEQYF.

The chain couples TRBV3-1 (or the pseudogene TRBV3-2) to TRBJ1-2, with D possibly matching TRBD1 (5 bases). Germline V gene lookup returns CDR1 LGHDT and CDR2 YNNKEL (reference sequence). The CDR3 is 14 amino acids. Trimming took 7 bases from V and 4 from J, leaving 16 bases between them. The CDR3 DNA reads TGTGCCAGCAAAAGTCAGGGCTTGAGCTATGGCTACACCTTC. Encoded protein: CASKSQGLSYGYTF.

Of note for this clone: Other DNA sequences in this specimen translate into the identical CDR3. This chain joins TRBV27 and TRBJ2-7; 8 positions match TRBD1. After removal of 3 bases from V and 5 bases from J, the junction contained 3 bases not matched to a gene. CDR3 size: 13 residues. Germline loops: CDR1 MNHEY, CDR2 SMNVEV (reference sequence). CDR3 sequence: CASSLSRGHEQYF. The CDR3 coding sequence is TGTGCCAGCAGTTTGAGCAGGGGGCACGAGCAGTACTTC.

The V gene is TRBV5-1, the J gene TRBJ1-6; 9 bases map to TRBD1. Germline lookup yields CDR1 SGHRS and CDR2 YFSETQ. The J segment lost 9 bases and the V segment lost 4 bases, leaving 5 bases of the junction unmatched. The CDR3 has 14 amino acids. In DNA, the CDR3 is TGCGCCAGCAGCGGGGACAGGGAAGTTTCACCCCTCCACTTT. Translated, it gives CASSGDREVSPLHF.

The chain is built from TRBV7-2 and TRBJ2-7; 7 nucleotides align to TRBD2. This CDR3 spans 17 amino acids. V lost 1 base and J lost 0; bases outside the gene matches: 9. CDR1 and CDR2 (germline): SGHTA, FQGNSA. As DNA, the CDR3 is TGTGCCAGCAGCTTAGTTTTGGGAGGGAGTGTCTCCTACGAGCAGTACTTC. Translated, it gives CASSLVLGGSVSYEQYF.

Written as DNA, the CDR3 is TGTGCCACCAGTGATGGGACTAGCGGGAATCTCAATGAGCAGTTCTTC. Its protein product is CATSDGTSGNLNEQFF. V and J are TRBV24-1 and TRBJ2-1, with 13 bases identical to TRBD2. The CDR3 extends over 16 amino acids. CDR1 is KGHDR and CDR2 is SFDVKD in the germline V gene. Germline trimming cut 3 bases from V and 6 bases from J; bases unmatched to any gene: 4.

This CDR3 is CASSPYREDSYEQYF. DNA for the CDR3: TGTGCAAGTTCGCCGTACCGGGAGGACTCCTACGAGCAGTACTTC. V and J are TRBV12-2 and TRBJ2-7; TRBD2, the D gene given by the table, was not confirmed from the DNA. TRBV12-2 is flagged as a pseudogene. The CDR3 length is 15 residues.